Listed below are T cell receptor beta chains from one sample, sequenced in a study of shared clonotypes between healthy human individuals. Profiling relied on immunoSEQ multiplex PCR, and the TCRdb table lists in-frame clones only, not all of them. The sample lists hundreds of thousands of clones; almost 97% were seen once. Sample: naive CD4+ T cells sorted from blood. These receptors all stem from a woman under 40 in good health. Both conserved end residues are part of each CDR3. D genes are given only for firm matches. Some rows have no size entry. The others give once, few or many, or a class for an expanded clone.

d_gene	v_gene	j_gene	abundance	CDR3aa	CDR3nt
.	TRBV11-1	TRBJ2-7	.	CASSLGQDPTYEQYF	TGTGCCAGCAGCTTAGGACAGGACCCTACCTACGAGCAGTACTTC
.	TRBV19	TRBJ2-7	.	CASSKGFGEQYF	TGTGCCAGTAGTAAAGGTTTTGGTGAGCAGTACTTC
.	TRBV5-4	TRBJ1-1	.	CASSTPFTGPSNTEAFF	TGTGCCAGCAGCACCCCATTTACAGGCCCCAGCAACACTGAAGCTTTCTTT
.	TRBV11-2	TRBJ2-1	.	CASTVGRTWGYNEQFF	TGTGCCAGCACCGTGGGGAGGACATGGGGATACAATGAGCAGTTCTTC
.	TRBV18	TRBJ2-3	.	CASSLIRDADTQYF	TGTGCCAGCTCACTGATCAGGGACGCAGATACGCAGTATTTT
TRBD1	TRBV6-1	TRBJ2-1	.	CASSWTGVVSEQFF	TGTGCCAGCAGTTGGACAGGGGTGGTGAGTGAGCAGTTCTTC
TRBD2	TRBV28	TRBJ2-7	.	CASSLATSGSYEQYF	TGTGCCAGCAGTTTAGCCACTAGCGGGAGTTACGAGCAGTACTTC
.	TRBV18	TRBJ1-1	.	CASSPLDANTEAFF	TGTGCCAGCTCACCATTGGATGCGAACACTGAAGCTTTCTTT
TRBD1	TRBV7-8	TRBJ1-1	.	CASSPRTGNTEAFF	TGTGCCAGCAGCCCTCGGACAGGCAACACTGAAGCTTTCTTT
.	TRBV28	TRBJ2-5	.	CASSFVFLRSGVLETQYF	TGTGCCAGCAGTTTTGTCTTTTTGAGAAGCGGCGTATTGGAGACCCAGTACTTC
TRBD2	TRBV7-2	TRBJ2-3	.	CASSLSGTTSTDTQYF	TGTGCCAGCAGCTTGTCCGGGACTACTAGCACAGATACGCAGTATTTT
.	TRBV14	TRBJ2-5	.	CASSPVTLGQTQYF	TGTGCCAGCAGCCCTGTAACCCTGGGCCAGACCCAGTACTTC
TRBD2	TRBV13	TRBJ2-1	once	CASSATGTSLSGHVDNEQFF	TGTGCCAGCAGCGCAACTGGGACTAGCTTGAGTGGCCACGTGGACAATGAGCAGTTCTTC
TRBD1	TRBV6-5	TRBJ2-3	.	CASSSQGATTQYF	TGTGCCAGCAGTTCCCAGGGGGCTACTACGCAGTATTTT
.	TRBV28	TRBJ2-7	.	CASSLRQGVYEQYF	TGTGCCAGCAGTTTACGGCAGGGCGTCTACGAGCAGTACTTC
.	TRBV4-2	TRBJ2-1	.	CASSLDWVSADEQFF	TGTGCCAGCAGCCTCGACTGGGTGAGCGCCGATGAGCAGTTCTTC
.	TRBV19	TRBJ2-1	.	CASSINPSQADEQFF	TGTGCCAGTAGTATAAATCCCTCCCAAGCCGATGAGCAGTTCTTC
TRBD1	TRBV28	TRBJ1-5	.	CASGTAGSNQPQHF	TGTGCCAGCGGGACAGCCGGTAGCAATCAGCCCCAGCATTTT
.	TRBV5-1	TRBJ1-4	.	CASSLVAGSNEKLFF	TGCGCCAGCAGCTTGGTAGCCGGGTCTAATGAAAAACTGTTTTTT
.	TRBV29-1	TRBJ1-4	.	CSVGFGGSNEKLFF	TGCAGCGTTGGCTTCGGGGGTTCTAATGAAAAACTGTTTTTT
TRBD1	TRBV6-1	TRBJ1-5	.	CASTGQGFDQPQHF	TGTGCCAGCACTGGACAGGGATTCGATCAGCCCCAGCATTTT
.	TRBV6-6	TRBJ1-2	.	CASSYQKEPNYGYTF	TGTGCCAGCAGTTATCAGAAGGAGCCTAACTATGGCTACACCTTC
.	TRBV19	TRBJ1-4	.	CASTFSGDNEKLFF	TGTGCCAGTACTTTTTCCGGGGATAATGAAAAACTGTTTTTT
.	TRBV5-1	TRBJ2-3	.	CASSLGGAGTWGDTQYF	TGCGCCAGCAGCTTGGGTGGCGCGGGAACCTGGGGCGATACGCAGTATTTT
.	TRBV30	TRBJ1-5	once	CAWSVSDSGPQHF	TGTGCCTGGAGTGTAAGTGATTCAGGGCCCCAGCATTTT
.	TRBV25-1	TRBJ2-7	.	CASSVAGSEQYF	TGTGCCAGCAGTGTAGCAGGGAGCGAGCAGTACTTC
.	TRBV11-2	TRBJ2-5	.	CASSLAGRQETQYF	TGTGCCAGCAGCTTAGCGGGACGACAGGAGACCCAGTACTTC
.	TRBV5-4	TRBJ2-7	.	CASSSPTGRREQYF	TGTGCCAGCAGCTCACCCACCGGGCGTCGCGAGCAGTACTTC
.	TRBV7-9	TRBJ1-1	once	CASSRQENTEAFF	TGTGCCAGCAGCCGACAGGAGAACACTGAAGCTTTCTTT
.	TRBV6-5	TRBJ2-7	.	CASSYSLAQRSYEQYF	TGTGCCAGCAGTTACTCTCTAGCGCAAAGATCCTACGAGCAGTACTTC
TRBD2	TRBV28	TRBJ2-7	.	CASRPTSGSFEQYF	TGTGCCAGCAGGCCGACTAGCGGGAGTTTCGAGCAGTACTTC
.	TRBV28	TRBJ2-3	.	CASSLGADIGDTQYF	TGTGCCAGCAGTTTGGGTGCGGACATTGGGGATACGCAGTATTTT
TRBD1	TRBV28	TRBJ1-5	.	CASSLPGQVRQPQHF	TGTGCCAGCAGTCTTCCGGGACAGGTTCGTCAGCCCCAGCATTTT
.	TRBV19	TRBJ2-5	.	CASSRWEARETQYF	TGTGCCAGTAGTCGGTGGGAGGCACGGGAGACCCAGTACTTC
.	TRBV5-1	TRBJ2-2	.	CASTAKANTGELFF	TGCGCCTCAACGGCGAAGGCGAACACCGGGGAGCTGTTTTTT
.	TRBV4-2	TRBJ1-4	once	CASSQPDSIEKLFF	TGTGCCAGCAGCCAACCAGACAGTATTGAAAAACTGTTTTTT
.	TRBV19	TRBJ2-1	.	CASSNRQNNEQFF	TGTGCCAGTAGTAATAGACAGAACAATGAGCAGTTCTTC
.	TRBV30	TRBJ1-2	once	CAWSVQGFGYTF	TGTGCCTGGAGTGTTCAGGGGTTTGGCTACACCTTC
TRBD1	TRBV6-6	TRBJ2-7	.	CASRTSGTGGLEQYF	TGTGCCAGCAGAACCTCCGGGACAGGGGGACTCGAGCAGTACTTC
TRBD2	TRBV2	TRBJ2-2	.	CASSETGLAGGSGELFF	TGTGCCAGCAGTGAAACGGGGCTAGCGGGAGGGTCCGGGGAGCTGTTTTTT
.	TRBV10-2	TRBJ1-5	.	CASQVLSNQPQHF	TGCGCCAGTCAGGTTCTGAGCAATCAGCCCCAGCATTTT
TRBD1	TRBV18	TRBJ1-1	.	CASSPPGQIVMNTEAFF	TGTGCCAGCTCACCCCCGGGACAGATCGTAATGAACACTGAAGCTTTCTTT
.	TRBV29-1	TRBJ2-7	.	CSGADGDPYEQYF	TGCAGCGGGGCGGACGGAGATCCCTACGAGCAGTACTTC
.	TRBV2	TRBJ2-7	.	CASSAERYYEQYF	TGTGCCAGCAGTGCGGAGCGGTACTACGAGCAGTACTTC
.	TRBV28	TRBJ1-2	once	CASSLSPDPANYGYTF	TGTGCCAGCAGTTTAAGCCCAGACCCCGCTAACTATGGCTACACCTTC
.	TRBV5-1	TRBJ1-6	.	CASSLWEAYNSPLHF	TGCGCCAGCAGCTTGTGGGAGGCCTATAATTCACCCCTCCACTTT
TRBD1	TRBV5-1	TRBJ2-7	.	CASSGRGQPLYEQYF	TGCGCCAGCAGCGGAAGGGGACAGCCACTCTACGAGCAGTACTTC
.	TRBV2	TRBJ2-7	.	CASRLTVLDEQYF	TGTGCCAGCAGATTGACAGTACTAGACGAGCAGTACTTC
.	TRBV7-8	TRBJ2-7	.	CASSLGPAGGAAYEQYF	TGTGCCAGCAGCTTAGGGCCTGCGGGCGGGGCGGCCTACGAGCAGTACTTC
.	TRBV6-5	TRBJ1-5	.	CASGPHQPQHF	TGTGCCAGCGGCCCCCATCAGCCCCAGCATTTT
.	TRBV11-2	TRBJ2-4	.	CASSWRGSFLAKNIQYF	TGTGCCAGCAGCTGGCGGGGATCCTTCCTAGCCAAAAACATTCAGTACTTC
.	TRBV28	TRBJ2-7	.	CASGARGRGQYF	TGTGCCAGCGGGGCCAGGGGCCGTGGGCAGTACTTC
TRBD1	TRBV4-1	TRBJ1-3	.	CASSLRGRDRTGNTIYF	TGCGCCAGCAGCCTAAGAGGCCGGGACAGAACTGGAAACACCATATATTTT
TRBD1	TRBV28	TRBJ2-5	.	CASVRRKQGAGETQYF	TGTGCCAGCGTAAGGAGAAAACAGGGGGCTGGGGAGACCCAGTACTTC
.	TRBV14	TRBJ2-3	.	CASSLRARDTQYF	TGTGCCAGCAGCCTCCGAGCTAGAGATACGCAGTATTTT
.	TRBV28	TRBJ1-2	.	CASIPWGASSYGYTF	TGTGCCAGCATCCCATGGGGCGCAAGCAGTTATGGCTACACCTTC
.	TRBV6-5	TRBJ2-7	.	CASSRDAAYEQYF	TGTGCCAGCAGTCGGGACGCCGCCTACGAGCAGTACTTC
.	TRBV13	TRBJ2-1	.	CASSLGRLQNEQFF	TGTGCCAGCAGCTTAGGCCGCCTTCAGAATGAGCAGTTCTTC
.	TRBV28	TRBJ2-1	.	CASSLSLGVTMGEQFF	TGTGCCAGCAGTTTATCACTAGGTGTAACGATGGGTGAGCAGTTCTTC
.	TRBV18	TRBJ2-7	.	CASSPQGGDEQYF	TGTGCCAGCTCACCACAGGGGGGCGACGAGCAGTACTTC